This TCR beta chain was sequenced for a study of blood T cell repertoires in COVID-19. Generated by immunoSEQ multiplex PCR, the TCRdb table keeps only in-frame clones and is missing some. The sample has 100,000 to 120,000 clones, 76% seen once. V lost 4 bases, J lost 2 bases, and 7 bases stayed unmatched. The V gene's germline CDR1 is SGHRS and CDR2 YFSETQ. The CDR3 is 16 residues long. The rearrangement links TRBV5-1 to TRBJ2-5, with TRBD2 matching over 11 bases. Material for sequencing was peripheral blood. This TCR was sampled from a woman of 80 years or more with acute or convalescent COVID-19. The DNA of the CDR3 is TGCGCCAGCAGCATAGCGGGACTAGCGGAACAAGAGACCCAGTACTTC. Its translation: CASSIAGLAEQETQYF.